The present TCR beta chain was sequenced within a study of cytomegalovirus exposure and HLA in healthy donors. This clone was seen more than once but under ten times. The antigen is undetermined. Study-wide results and caveats: When analyzed later, a missense DCLRE1C variant was found to be linked to TCR beta V- and J-gene trimming. Under in vitro conditions, a few CMV-associated chains were confirmed as specific for CMV antigens.

The PCR had 60 Vbeta and 13 Jbeta primers. In the study's own analysis: As a later analysis found, there were roughly 80 million unique TCR beta chains, of which some 10 million were shared. Sequencing used immunoSEQ multiplex PCR; TCRdb keeps in-frame clones, though not all of them. V and J calls and clone size are copied from that table; D and trimming were computed from the DNA. Of approximately 120,000 clones in the sample, 65% to 80% were seen once. The CDR3 is made up of 12 amino acids. V was pared by 4 bases and J by 7 bases, with 11 bases between. The germline gives CDR1 LNHNV, CDR2 YYDKDF (reference sequence).

The sequenced material came from PBMCs. This TCR came from a man aged 35 to 55 in good health and CMV-seropositive. This chain uses TRBV15 with TRBJ2-7; unclear D gene. CDR3 sequence reads: CATSTESREQYF. The CDR3 DNA follows: TGTGCCACCAGCACAGAATCGCGGGAGCAGTACTTC.